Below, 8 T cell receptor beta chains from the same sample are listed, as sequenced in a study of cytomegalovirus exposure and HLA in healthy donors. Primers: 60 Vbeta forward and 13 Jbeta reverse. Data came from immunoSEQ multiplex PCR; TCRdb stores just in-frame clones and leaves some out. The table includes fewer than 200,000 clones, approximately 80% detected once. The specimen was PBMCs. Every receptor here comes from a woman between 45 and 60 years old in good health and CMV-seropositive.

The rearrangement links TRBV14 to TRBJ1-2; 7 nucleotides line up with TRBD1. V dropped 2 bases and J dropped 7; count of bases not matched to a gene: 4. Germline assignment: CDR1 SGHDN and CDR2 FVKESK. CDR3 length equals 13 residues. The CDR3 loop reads CASSQSGGIGYTF. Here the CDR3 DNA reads TGTGCCAGCAGCCAATCAGGGGGGATTGGCTACACCTTC.

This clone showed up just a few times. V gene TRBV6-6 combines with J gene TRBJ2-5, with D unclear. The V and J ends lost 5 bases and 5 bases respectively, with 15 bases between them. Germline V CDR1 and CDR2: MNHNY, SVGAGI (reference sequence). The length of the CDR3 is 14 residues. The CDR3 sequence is CASSPYGSGETQYF. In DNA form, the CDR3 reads TGTGCCAGCAGTCCGTACGGGTCTGGGGAGACCCAGTACTTC.

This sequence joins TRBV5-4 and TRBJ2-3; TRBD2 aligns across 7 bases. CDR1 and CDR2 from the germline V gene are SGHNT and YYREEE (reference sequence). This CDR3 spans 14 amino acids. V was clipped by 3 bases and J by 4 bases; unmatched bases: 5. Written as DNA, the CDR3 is TGTGCCAGCAGCTCTGGACTAGTTCCAGATACGCAGTATTTT. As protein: CASSSGLVPDTQYF. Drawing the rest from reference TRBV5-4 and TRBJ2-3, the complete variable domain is ETGVTQSPTHLIKTRGQQVTLRCSSQSGHNTVSWYQQALGQGPQFIFQYYREEENGRGNFPPRFSGLQFPNYSSELNVNALELDDSALYLCASSSGLVPDTQYFGPGTRLTVL.

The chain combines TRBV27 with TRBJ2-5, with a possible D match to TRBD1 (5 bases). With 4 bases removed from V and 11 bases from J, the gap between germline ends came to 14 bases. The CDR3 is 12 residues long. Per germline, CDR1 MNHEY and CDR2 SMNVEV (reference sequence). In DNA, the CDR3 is TGTGCCAGCAGTTCAGACAGTTGGCAGCAGTACTTC. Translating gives CASSSDSWQQYF.

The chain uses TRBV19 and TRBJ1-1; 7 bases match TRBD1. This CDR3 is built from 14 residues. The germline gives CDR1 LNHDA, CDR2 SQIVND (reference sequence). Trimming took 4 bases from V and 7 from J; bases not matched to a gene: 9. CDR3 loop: CASSTTGWGVEAFF. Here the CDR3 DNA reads TGTGCCAGTAGTACGACAGGGTGGGGGGTTGAAGCTTTCTTT.

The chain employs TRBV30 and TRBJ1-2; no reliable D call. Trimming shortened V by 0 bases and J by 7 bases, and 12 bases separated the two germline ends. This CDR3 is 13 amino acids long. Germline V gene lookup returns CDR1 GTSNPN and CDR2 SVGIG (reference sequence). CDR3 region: CAWSVEGTAGYTF. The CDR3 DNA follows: TGTGCCTGGAGTGTTGAGGGAACAGCTGGCTACACCTTC.

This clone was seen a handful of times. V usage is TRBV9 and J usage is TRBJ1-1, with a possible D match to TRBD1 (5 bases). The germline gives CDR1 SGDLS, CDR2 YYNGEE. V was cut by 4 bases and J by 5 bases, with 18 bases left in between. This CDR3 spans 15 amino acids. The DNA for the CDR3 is TGTGCCAGCAGCCCCAGTGGGGGGGGAGGTACTGAAGCTTTCTTT. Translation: CASSPSGGGGTEAFF.

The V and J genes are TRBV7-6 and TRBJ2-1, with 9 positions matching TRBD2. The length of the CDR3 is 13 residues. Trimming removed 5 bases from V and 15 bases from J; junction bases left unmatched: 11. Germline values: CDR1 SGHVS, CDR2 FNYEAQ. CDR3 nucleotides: TGTGCCAGCAGCCCGCCGGGTAGCGGGAGAGGGTTCTTC. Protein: CASSPPGSGRGFF.